A single T cell receptor beta chain is shown here with its context. This sample was included in a study of blood T cell repertoires in COVID-19. Study overall: Sample material is recorded as cDNA or gDNA derived from T cells, B-cell-depleted T cells, or PBMCs.

Assay used: immunoSEQ multiplex PCR; TCRdb lists only in-frame clones, some missing. This sample has approximately 210,000 clones, with 89% found just once. Germline V gives CDR1 SGDLS, CDR2 YYNGEE. The CDR3 totals 16 residues. J lost 2 bases, V lost 2 bases, and 6 bases had no gene match. This chain joins TRBV9 and TRBJ2-3, with 9 bases matching TRBD2. Sequences were obtained from peripheral blood. This TCR came from a woman aged 40 to 50 with acute or convalescent COVID-19. The CDR3 coding sequence is TGTGCCAGCAGCGTTGGGCGGGGGGGAATCACAGATACGCAGTATTTT. It codes for CASSVGRGGITDTQYF. Filled out from reference TRBV9 and TRBJ2-3, the complete variable domain reads DSGVTQTPKHLITATGQRVTLRCSPRSGDLSVYWYQQSLDQGLQFLIQYYNGEERAKGNILERFSAQQFPDLHSELNLSSLELGDSALYFCASSVGRGGITDTQYFGPGTRLTVL.